This entry lists 22 T cell receptor beta chains sequenced from one sample in a study of cytomegalovirus exposure and HLA in healthy donors. The PCR used 60 Vbeta and 13 Jbeta primers. TCRdb's copy holds only in-frame clones and misses some; the assay was immunoSEQ multiplex PCR. The sample carries 150,000 to 200,000 clones, 80% recorded once. Sequenced input: PBMCs. Every receptor here comes from a girl aged 5-17 years in good health and CMV-seropositive.

The chain couples TRBV27 to TRBJ2-2; tentative D call: TRBD1 (5 bases). Deletions cut 6 bases from V and 1 base from J, with 9 bases between. CDR1 and CDR2 from the germline V gene are MNHEY and SMNVEV (reference sequence). CDR3 length: 14 residues. CDR3: CASRFTGNTGELFF. The CDR3 DNA follows: TGTGCCAGCAGGTTTACAGGGAACACCGGGGAGCTGTTTTTT.

This clone was detected only a few times. The CDR3 loop is CARSRTGGLGNTEAFF. The CDR3 nucleotides read TGTGCCAGATCCAGGACAGGGGGCTTGGGGAACACTGAAGCTTTCTTT. This chain joins TRBV2 and TRBJ1-1; 11 bases map to TRBD1. CDR3 length: 16 amino acids. CDR1 is SNHLY, CDR2 FYNNEI, per germline. After removal of 9 bases from V and 1 base from J, the junction contained 10 bases not matched to a gene.

The V and J genes are TRBV7-9 and TRBJ2-1, with TRBD2 matching 8 bases. The V and J ends lost 3 bases and 7 bases, in that order; junction bases with no gene match: 5. CDR1 and CDR2 from the germline V gene are SEHNR and FQNEAQ (reference sequence). The CDR3 runs 14 residues. The CDR3 coding sequence is TGTGCCAGCAGCTTGGGGAGCGGGAGTAATGAGCAGTTCTTC. It specifies CASSLGSGSNEQFF.

The chain links TRBV7-9 to TRBJ2-7, with D maybe TRBD1 (5 bases). The CDR3 loop spans 15 amino acids. Germline CDR1 reads SEHNR; CDR2 reads FQNEAQ (reference sequence). V was pared by 1 base and J by 0 bases, with 10 bases between. The CDR3 spells CASSLEVRVSYEQYF. DNA for the CDR3: TGTGCCAGCAGCTTAGAGGTCAGGGTCTCCTACGAGCAGTACTTC. Combining the CDR3 with reference TRBV7-9 and TRBJ2-7 gives the whole variable domain DTGVSQNPRHKITKRGQNVTFRCDPISEHNRLYWYRQTLGQGPEFLTYFQNEAQLEKSRLLSDRFSAERPKGSFSTLEIQRTEQGDSAMYLCASSLEVRVSYEQYFGPGTRLTVT.

The CDR3 reads CASTSVGEAFF. DNA for the CDR3: TGTGCCAGCACCTCAGTTGGCGAAGCTTTCTTT. The rearrangement uses TRBV6-6 and TRBJ1-1; no firm D call. V gave up 7 bases and J gave up 8 bases, with 11 bases separating them. Germline-derived CDR1 and CDR2 are MNHNY and SVGAGI (reference sequence). CDR3 length: 11 residues.

The chain combines TRBV25-1 with TRBJ2-7; 7 bases fit TRBD1. The V segment lost 4 bases and the J segment 2 bases; nucleotides outside the gene matches: 5. The CDR3 sequence is 14 residues long. CDR1 is MGHDK, CDR2 SYGVNS, per germline. Here the CDR3 reads CASSAKDRPYEQYF. Written as DNA, the CDR3 is TGTGCCAGCAGTGCGAAGGACAGGCCCTACGAGCAGTACTTC.

V gene TRBV30 combines with J gene TRBJ2-5; D is perhaps TRBD1 (6 bases). The CDR3 loop spans 11 amino acids. Germline V CDR1 and CDR2: GTSNPN, SVGIG (reference sequence). V was cut by 4 bases and J by 3 bases, with 6 bases left in between. The chain's CDR3 is CAWTGEETQYF. The CDR3 DNA follows: TGTGCCTGGACAGGGGAAGAGACCCAGTACTTC.

This chain uses TRBV27 with TRBJ1-1; D is unclear. V was clipped by 10 bases and J by 6 bases, with 18 bases between them. The CDR3 spans 13 residues. The germline gives CDR1 MNHEY, CDR2 SMNVEV (reference sequence). CDR3 in DNA: TGTGCCACCTACGGGAAGCCGAGGGCTGAAGCTTTCTTT. It encodes CATYGKPRAEAFF.

The chain links TRBV6-5 to TRBJ2-2, with a possible D match to TRBD2 (6 bases). This CDR3 contains 14 residues. The V and J ends lost 9 bases and 3 bases respectively, with 14 bases between them. Germline CDR1 reads MNHEY; CDR2 reads SVGAGI. This CDR3 is CASLDGRDTGELFF. Written as DNA, the CDR3 is TGTGCCAGTCTCGACGGGAGAGACACCGGGGAGCTGTTTTTT.

The V and J genes are TRBV7-7 and TRBJ2-5; a possible D gene is TRBD2 (6 bases). In germline, CDR1 is SSHAT, CDR2 FNYEAQ (reference sequence). The CDR3 is 14 amino acids. Trimming removed 4 bases from V and 2 bases from J, with 11 bases in between. Here the CDR3 DNA reads TGTGCCAGCAGCTCTTCGGGACTTCAAGAGACCCAGTACTTC. Amino acid sequence: CASSSSGLQETQYF.

V is TRBV30 and J is TRBJ2-3, with TRBD2 matching 12 bases. This CDR3 has 18 amino acids. Germline CDR1 and CDR2: GTSNPN and SVGIG (reference sequence). V shed 2 bases, J shed 0 bases, and the junction held 9 bases outside the gene matches. The chain's CDR3 is CAWSLRLAGVSSTDTQYF. The CDR3 DNA sequence: TGTGCCTGGAGTCTGAGACTAGCGGGAGTTTCTAGCACAGATACGCAGTATTTT. The full variable domain, rest sourced from reference TRBV30 and TRBJ2-3, is SQTIHQWPATLVQPVGSPLSLECTVEGTSNPNLYWYRQAAGRGLQLLFYSVGIGQISSEVPQNLSASRPQDRQFILSSKKLLLSDSGFYLCAWSLRLAGVSSTDTQYFGPGTRLTVL.

The rearrangement joins TRBV19 to TRBJ1-1, with D possibly being TRBD1 (6 bases). The CDR3 consists of 15 residues. V was pared by 3 bases and J by 4 bases, with 15 bases between. Germline V CDR1 and CDR2: LNHDA, SQIVND (reference sequence). The CDR3 coding sequence is TGTGCCAGTAGTATGGCAAGGGGGTTTGGCACTGAAGCTTTCTTT. Encoded protein: CASSMARGFGTEAFF.

The genes are TRBV7-3 and TRBJ2-7; D is uncertain. Between the trimmed V and J ends, which lost 6 bases and 6 bases, there was a span of 24 bases. Looked up from germline, CDR1 is SGHTA and CDR2 is FQGTGA. The CDR3 loop spans 16 amino acids. CDR3 coding DNA: TGTGCCAGCAGGCACATATGTGGTGTCCGGGTGAGCGAGCAGTACTTC. Its protein is CASRHICGVRVSEQYF.

The V and J genes are TRBV11-2 and TRBJ2-2; no definite D call. V lost 1 base, J lost 1 base, and 4 bases lay in between. The CDR3 is 14 amino acids. CDR1 is SGHAT, CDR2 FQNNGV, per germline. The CDR3 spells CASSLVRNTGELFF. The CDR3 DNA follows: TGTGCCAGCAGCTTAGTCCGGAACACCGGGGAGCTGTTTTTT.

CDR3 coding DNA: TGCGCCAGCAGCTTGACAGGGGCTGGAAACACCATATATTTT. Amino acids: CASSLTGAGNTIYF. The chain combines TRBV5-1 with TRBJ1-3; TRBD1 matches 7 bases. Germline V gives CDR1 SGHRS, CDR2 YFSETQ. V trimming: 1 base; J trimming: 2 bases; junction bases outside the gene matches: 0. The CDR3 covers 14 residues. The full variable domain, rest sourced from reference TRBV5-1 and TRBJ1-3, is KAGVTQTPRYLIKTRGQQVTLSCSPISGHRSVSWYQQTPGQGLQFLFEYFSETQRNKGNFPGRFSGRQFSNSRSEMNVSTLELGDSALYLCASSLTGAGNTIYFGEGSWLTVV.

J is TRBJ2-1 and V is TRBV25-1; the match to TRBD2 covers 8 bases. V lost 0 bases, J lost 7 bases, and 11 bases stayed unmatched. CDR1 and CDR2 from the germline V gene are MGHDK and SYGVNS. This CDR3 spans 17 amino acids. CDR3 region: CASSEYKTSGGHNEQFF. The DNA of the CDR3 is TGTGCCAGCAGTGAATATAAAACTAGCGGAGGTCATAATGAGCAGTTCTTC.

The J gene is TRBJ2-1, the V gene TRBV25-1, with D perhaps matching TRBD1 (6 bases). V was clipped by 3 bases and J by 1 base, with 7 bases between them. The germline V gene has CDR1 MGHDK and CDR2 SYGVNS. The CDR3 loop spans 14 amino acids. Here the CDR3 reads CASSDGTSYNEQFF. CDR3 nucleotides: TGTGCCAGCAGTGACGGGACATCCTACAATGAGCAGTTCTTC.

The rearrangement uses TRBV5-1 and TRBJ2-5, with TRBD2 matching over 8 bases. The ends lost 0 bases at V and 2 bases at J; junction bases unmatched: 12. The CDR3 contains 18 residues. Germline V gives CDR1 SGHRS, CDR2 YFSETQ. The CDR3 sequence: CASSLGLAFRGGQETQYF. The CDR3 region has the DNA TGCGCCAGCAGCTTGGGACTAGCGTTCCGTGGGGGTCAAGAGACCCAGTACTTC.

This sequence joins TRBV4-2 and TRBJ2-7, with 14 bases lining up with TRBD2. The germline gives CDR1 LGHNA, CDR2 YNFKEQ. V shed 0 bases and J 5 bases; nucleotides not matched to a gene: 3. The CDR3 length is 16 residues. The CDR3 nucleotides are TGTGCCAGCAGCCAAGATGGGACTAGCGGGAGCCACGAGCAGTACTTC. Translated: CASSQDGTSGSHEQYF.

This clone was counted once. This chain connects TRBV6-5 to TRBJ2-7; 7 nucleotides line up with TRBD1. The CDR3 has 16 amino acids. Germline trimming cut 2 bases from V and 5 bases from J; bases unmatched to any gene: 12. Germline V CDR1 and CDR2: MNHEY, SVGAGI. CDR3 in amino acids: CASSYTDHRGSNEQYF. In nucleotides, the CDR3 is TGTGCCAGCAGTTACACTGACCACAGGGGCAGCAACGAGCAGTACTTC.

The chain links TRBV6-1 to TRBJ2-7; no clear D gene. CDR3 length equals 14 residues. Germline V CDR1 and CDR2: MNHNS, SASEGT. Deletions cut 7 bases from V and 4 bases from J, with 17 bases between. This chain's CDR3 is CASTLSDLTYEQYF. DNA of the CDR3: TGTGCCAGCACCCTAAGCGACCTAACTTACGAGCAGTACTTC.

The V gene is TRBV6-5, the J gene TRBJ2-7; 12 nucleotides line up with TRBD2. The V and J ends lost 7 bases and 4 bases, in that order; junction bases with no gene match: 8. The germline V gene encodes CDR1 MNHEY and CDR2 SVGAGI. The CDR3 spans 15 residues. DNA for the CDR3: TGTGCCAGCAAACCTAAGACTAGCGGGAGATACGAGCAGTACTTC. Its protein is CASKPKTSGRYEQYF.